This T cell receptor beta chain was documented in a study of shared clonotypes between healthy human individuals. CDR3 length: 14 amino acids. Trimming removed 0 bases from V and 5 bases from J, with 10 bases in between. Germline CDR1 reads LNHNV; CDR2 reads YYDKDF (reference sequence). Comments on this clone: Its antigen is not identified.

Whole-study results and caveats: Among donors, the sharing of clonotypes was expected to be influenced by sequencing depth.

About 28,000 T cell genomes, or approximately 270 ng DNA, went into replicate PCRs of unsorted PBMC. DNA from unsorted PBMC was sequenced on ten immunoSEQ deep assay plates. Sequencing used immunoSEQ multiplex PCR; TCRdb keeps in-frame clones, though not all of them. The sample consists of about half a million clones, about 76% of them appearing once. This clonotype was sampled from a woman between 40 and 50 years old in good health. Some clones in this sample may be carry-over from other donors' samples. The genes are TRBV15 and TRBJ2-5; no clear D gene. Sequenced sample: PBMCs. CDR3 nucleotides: TGTGCCACCAGCAGAGATCCGGGCTCGGAGACCCAGTACTTC. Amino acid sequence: CATSRDPGSETQYF.